This paragraph reports one T cell receptor (beta chain). Antigen: not known. The data belong to a study of vaccination and CD4 T cells after COVID-19. The overall study: Post-COVID draws followed diagnosis by a median approximately 100 days (range 35 to 161). The study's findings and limits: Spike mono-reactivity marked 304 of 307 vaccine-specific clones in convalescent patients.

Treatment in this sample: approximately 11-day PBMC culture with coronavirus spike peptide pools or control peptides (ViraFEST assay). Sequenced with the Oncomine TCR Beta short-read assay was DNA taken from cultured CD4+ T cells. Investigators obtained genomic DNA by extraction from cultured CD4+ T cells. TCRdb analysed the PCR reads with MiXCR anew, one entry per CDR3 protein. Of around 15,000 distinct CDR3 sequences in the sample, approximately 47% were seen once. Germline V gives CDR1 LGHDT, CDR2 YNNKEL (reference sequence). J gave up 6 bases and V 2 bases, and 12 bases lay outside the gene matches. The CDR3 totals 17 residues.

This sample comprised CD4+ T cells from blood, cultured in vitro, obtained before SARS-CoV-2 vaccination. The origin of this receptor is a human donor who received a COVID-19 vaccine. The chain links TRBV3-1 to TRBJ2-5; 10 nucleotides match TRBD2. The CDR3 loop is CASSQYYQAGGRKTQYF. CDR3 in DNA: TGTGCCAGCAGCCAATACTATCAAGCGGGGGGGCGAAAGACCCAGTACTTC.